Here is one T cell receptor beta chain with its context. Germline V gene sequence: CDR1 SGHRS, CDR2 YFSETQ. The V end was cut by 0 bases, the J end by 1 base, with 11 bases between. The CDR3 spans 15 residues. This table comes from immunoSEQ multiplex PCR, and its TCRdb copy is limited to in-frame clones, with some not included. The sample has roughly 120,000 clones; 60% to 85% are singletons. The sample is drawn from a study of blood T cell repertoires in COVID-19. This sequence originates from a human donor in a cohort sampled during active or convalescent COVID-19. This chain connects TRBV5-1 to TRBJ2-7; perhaps TRBD2 as D (5 bases). The sample taken for sequencing was peripheral blood. The CDR3 region has the DNA TGCGCCAGCAGCTTGGAGCCAGCGGCTTCCTACGAGCAGTACTTC. Amino acids: CASSLEPAASYEQYF.